This is a list of T cell receptor beta chains from one sample in a study of T cell repertoires and HLA-DP antigens. The method was immunoSEQ multiplex PCR; TCRdb's version includes in-frame clones alone and lacks a portion of them. There are about 89,000 clones in the sample; approximately 86% occur only once, and approximately 1.5% lies in the top ten. These receptors have no known antigen. Material for sequencing was CD4+ T cells from PBMCs. The receptors were sampled from a man between 45 and 60 years old in good health and CMV-seronegative. CDR3s include the opening cysteine and the closing phenylalanine or tryptophan. The order of the fields is J gene, clone size, D gene, V gene, CDR3 protein, CDR3 DNA. D genes are given only for firm matches. Not all rows give a size; the values are once, few, many and, for expanded clones, a class.

j_call: TRBJ2-3
clone_size: -
d_call: -
v_call: TRBV9
cdr3_aa: CASSPPGLVGRSDTQYF
cdr3_nt: TGTGCCAGCAGCCCCCCGGGGCTAGTTGGCAGGTCAGATACGCAGTATTTT

j_call: TRBJ2-5
clone_size: -
d_call: -
v_call: TRBV5-1
cdr3_aa: CASMGGAGETQYF
cdr3_nt: TGCGCCAGCATGGGGGGGGCCGGGGAGACCCAGTACTTC

j_call: TRBJ2-5
clone_size: -
d_call: TRBD2
v_call: TRBV6-5
cdr3_aa: CASSKLAGLGTQYF
cdr3_nt: TGTGCCAGCAGTAAGCTAGCGGGGTTGGGGACCCAGTACTTC

j_call: TRBJ2-3
clone_size: once
d_call: TRBD2
v_call: TRBV18
cdr3_aa: CASSVAGDWVTDTQYF
cdr3_nt: TGTGCCAGCTCAGTAGCGGGAGATTGGGTTACAGATACGCAGTATTTT

j_call: TRBJ2-5
clone_size: -
d_call: -
v_call: TRBV30
cdr3_aa: CAWRGAGKGPQETQYF
cdr3_nt: TGTGCCTGGAGGGGGGCGGGGAAAGGACCGCAAGAGACCCAGTACTTC

j_call: TRBJ2-5
clone_size: -
d_call: -
v_call: TRBV27
cdr3_aa: CASSRGGIGETQYF
cdr3_nt: TGTGCCAGCAGTCGAGGGGGGATCGGAGAGACCCAGTACTTC

j_call: TRBJ1-5
clone_size: few
d_call: -
v_call: TRBV19
cdr3_aa: CASANGRAGNQPQHF
cdr3_nt: TGTGCCAGTGCTAACGGGCGGGCGGGAAATCAGCCCCAGCATTTT

j_call: TRBJ2-3
clone_size: -
d_call: -
v_call: TRBV5-3
cdr3_aa: CARSFLRDRTDTQYF
cdr3_nt: TGTGCCAGAAGCTTTCTCAGGGATCGCACAGATACGCAGTATTTT

j_call: TRBJ1-1
clone_size: -
d_call: -
v_call: TRBV4-2
cdr3_aa: CASSQEPHPGDTEAFF
cdr3_nt: TGTGCCAGCAGCCAAGAACCCCATCCCGGAGACACTGAAGCTTTCTTT

j_call: TRBJ1-6
clone_size: -
d_call: TRBD1
v_call: TRBV11-2
cdr3_aa: CASSDSGGSPLHF
cdr3_nt: TGTGCCAGCAGCGACTCAGGGGGTTCACCCCTCCACTTT

j_call: TRBJ1-2
clone_size: -
d_call: TRBD1
v_call: TRBV28
cdr3_aa: CASSSTGTGGRGYTF
cdr3_nt: TGTGCCAGCAGTTCCACCGGGACAGGGGGCCGGGGCTACACCTTC

j_call: TRBJ2-3
clone_size: -
d_call: TRBD2
v_call: TRBV5-1
cdr3_aa: CASSLVLAGGTDTQYF
cdr3_nt: TGCGCCAGCAGCTTGGTACTAGCGGGGGGGACAGATACGCAGTATTTT

j_call: TRBJ1-3
clone_size: -
d_call: -
v_call: TRBV9
cdr3_aa: CASSVEPGTSGNTIYF
cdr3_nt: TGTGCCAGCAGCGTAGAACCAGGGACCTCTGGAAACACCATATATTTT

j_call: TRBJ2-1
clone_size: -
d_call: -
v_call: TRBV11-2
cdr3_aa: CASSLVGIAYNEQFF
cdr3_nt: TGTGCCAGCAGCTTAGTAGGAATAGCCTACAATGAGCAGTTCTTC

j_call: TRBJ1-1
clone_size: -
d_call: -
v_call: TRBV6-7
cdr3_aa: CASNFKETEAFF
cdr3_nt: TGTGCCAGCAACTTTAAGGAAACTGAAGCTTTCTTT